Shown below are 22 T cell receptor beta chains from a single sample sequenced in a study of blood T cell repertoires in COVID-19. Sequencing used immunoSEQ multiplex PCR; TCRdb keeps in-frame clones, though not all of them. The repertoire holds about 270,000 clones, around 89% seen once, with about 3% in the top ten. The sequenced sample was PBMCs or T cells enriched from blood (not recorded which). The receptors shown here come from a woman aged 45-59 years who had recovered from COVID-19.

This clone was seen once. This chain links TRBV7-6 with TRBJ1-4, with no clear D. V lost 4 bases and J 5 bases, leaving 17 bases between the germline ends. CDR1 is SGHVS and CDR2 is FNYEAQ in the germline V gene. The CDR3 extends over 16 amino acids. The CDR3 DNA reads as TGTGCCAGCAGCTCCTGGGGTAACGGGATCAATGAAAAACTGTTTTTT. This codes for CASSSWGNGINEKLFF.

The chain uses TRBV5-1 and TRBJ2-2; TRBD1 matches at 10 bases. The V and J ends lost 4 bases and 3 bases, in that order; junction bases with no gene match: 3. CDR3 size: 15 residues. The germline V gene encodes CDR1 SGHRS and CDR2 YFSETQ. The DNA of the CDR3 is TGCGCCAGCAGCACCGGGACAGGGGACACCGGGGAGCTGTTTTTT. This encodes CASSTGTGDTGELFF. Based on the CDR3 plus reference TRBV5-1 and TRBJ2-2, the full variable domain is KAGVTQTPRYLIKTRGQQVTLSCSPISGHRSVSWYQQTPGQGLQFLFEYFSETQRNKGNFPGRFSGRQFSNSRSEMNVSTLELGDSALYLCASSTGTGDTGELFFGEGSRLTVL.

A note on this clone: Other DNA sequences from this sample encode an identical CDR3 as well. The V gene is TRBV5-1, the J gene TRBJ2-5; 10 bases agree with TRBD1. The CDR3 totals 15 residues. Germline lookup yields CDR1 SGHRS and CDR2 YFSETQ. The V and J ends lost 0 bases and 5 bases, in that order; junction bases with no gene match: 4. CDR3 sequence (DNA): TGCGCCAGCAGCTTGGCGGGACAGGGGAGGGAGACCCAGTACTTC. Amino acid sequence: CASSLAGQGRETQYF.

Of note for this clone: The same CDR3 is also encoded by other DNA sequences in this sample. CDR3: CATSRGTGGVSPLHF. The CDR3 DNA sequence: TGTGCCACCAGCAGAGGGACAGGGGGCGTTTCACCCCTCCACTTT. V is TRBV15 and J is TRBJ1-6, with TRBD1 matching over 11 bases. CDR1 is LNHNV, CDR2 YYDKDF, per germline (reference sequence). The CDR3 sequence is 15 residues long. J lost 9 bases, V lost 1 base, and 2 bases had no gene match.

This clone appeared once. V is TRBV28 and J is TRBJ1-1, with 12 bases fitting TRBD1. Germline CDR1 reads MDHEN; CDR2 reads SYDVKM. The CDR3 loop spans 17 amino acids. The ends lost 6 bases at V and 4 bases at J; junction bases unmatched: 12. The CDR3 here is CASSSVPGTGGLTEAFF. The CDR3 bases are TGTGCCAGCAGCTCAGTCCCCGGGACAGGGGGCCTCACTGAAGCTTTCTTT.

The V and J genes are TRBV18 and TRBJ2-5; TRBD2 agrees at 7 bases. The CDR3 is made up of 13 amino acids. Germline V gene data show CDR1 as KGHSH and CDR2 as LQKENI. The V gene end was trimmed by 5 bases and the J gene end by 3 bases; junction bases not matched to a gene: 3. CDR3 sequence reads: CASSAGVKETQYF. CDR3 nucleotides: TGTGCCAGCTCAGCGGGAGTAAAAGAGACCCAGTACTTC.

This clone is a singleton in its sample. V usage is TRBV11-2 and J usage is TRBJ2-5; the D gene is possibly TRBD2 (6 bases). Trimming cost V 3 bases and J 5 bases, with 10 bases left between them. Germline V gene data show CDR1 as SGHAT and CDR2 as FQNNGV. This CDR3 region has 13 residues. In nucleotides, the CDR3 is TGTGCCAGCAGCTTCCGACTAGAGGAGACCCAGTACTTC. Its protein is CASSFRLEETQYF.

CDR3 loop: CASSAQNQAGQYF. Written as DNA, the CDR3 is TGTGCCAGCAGTGCCCAGAACCAGGCAGGGCAGTACTTC. The V call is TRBV25-1, the J call TRBJ2-7, with D unresolved. Germline CDR1 and CDR2: MGHDK and SYGVNS. V was pared by 4 bases and J by 9 bases, with 16 bases between. CDR3 size: 13 residues.

V is TRBV28 and J is TRBJ2-7, with 9 bases that match TRBD1. Looked up from germline, CDR1 is MDHEN and CDR2 is SYDVKM. The CDR3 loop spans 16 amino acids. J lost 3 bases, V lost 4 bases, and 10 bases had no gene match. The CDR3 here is CASSYPMGQGSYEQYF. The DNA for the CDR3 is TGTGCCAGCAGTTATCCAATGGGACAGGGAAGCTACGAGCAGTACTTC.

This chain joins TRBV7-8 and TRBJ1-3; D remains ambiguous. V shed 2 bases and J shed 0 bases, with 5 bases lying between them. CDR1 is SGHVS, CDR2 FQNEAQ, per germline. The CDR3 runs 14 residues. The CDR3: CASSLTDSGNTIYF. In DNA, the CDR3 is TGTGCCAGCAGCTTAACAGACTCTGGAAACACCATATATTTT.

The J gene is TRBJ2-7, the V gene TRBV28, with TRBD2 matching 8 bases. CDR1 and CDR2 from the germline V gene are MDHEN and SYDVKM. The length of the CDR3 is 14 residues. The trim removed 7 bases at V and 5 bases at J, leaving 10 bases unmatched. The CDR3 spells CASTPGGLGDEQYF. The CDR3 bases are TGTGCCAGCACCCCGGGGGGACTAGGGGACGAGCAGTACTTC.

This CDR3 reads CASSRDRGANYGYTF. The CDR3 DNA follows: TGTGCCAGCAGTAGGGACAGGGGGGCTAACTATGGCTACACCTTC. The rearrangement links TRBV6-5 to TRBJ1-2; TRBD1 aligns across 11 bases. This CDR3 is built from 15 residues. J gave up 0 bases and V 5 bases, and 2 bases lay outside the gene matches. Germline V gene sequence: CDR1 MNHEY, CDR2 SVGAGI.

J is TRBJ1-1 and V is TRBV2; D is unclear. V lost 6 bases and J 1 base, leaving 9 bases between the germline ends. The CDR3 covers 13 residues. Germline CDR1 and CDR2: SNHLY and FYNNEI. The CDR3 loop is CASSAQKNTEAFF. In DNA, the CDR3 is TGTGCCAGCAGCGCACAGAAGAACACTGAAGCTTTCTTT.

This clone was seen once. The CDR3: CASSSGGQGKREQYF. For the CDR3, the DNA is TGTGCCAGCAGTTCAGGTGGGCAGGGGAAACGCGAGCAGTACTTC. V usage is TRBV27 and J usage is TRBJ2-7, with D perhaps matching TRBD1 (6 bases). V lost 4 bases and J 6 bases, leaving 19 bases between the germline ends. Germline V CDR1 and CDR2: MNHEY, SMNVEV (reference sequence). The CDR3 totals 15 residues.

The chain links TRBV21-1 to TRBJ2-5; no DNA check was done on the table's D call, TRBD1. TRBV21-1 is annotated as a pseudogene. The CDR3 is 14 amino acids. The CDR3 region has the DNA TGTGCCAGCAGCCTGACAGGGAGCGAAGAGACCCAGTACTTC. It translates to CASSLTGSEETQYF.

V and J are TRBV15 and TRBJ1-1; TRBD1 is a possible D gene (5 bases). The CDR3 consists of 16 residues. The V gene lost 0 bases and the J gene lost 0 bases, with 11 bases spanning the gap. The germline V gene encodes CDR1 LNHNV and CDR2 YYDKDF (reference sequence). The CDR3 coding sequence is TGTGCCACCAGCAGAGACACTATACAGGTGAACACTGAAGCTTTCTTT. Encoded protein: CATSRDTIQVNTEAFF.

J is TRBJ1-5 and V is TRBV12-5; 7 positions agree with TRBD1. Per germline, CDR1 LGHNT and CDR2 FRNRAP. The ends lost 0 bases at V and 2 bases at J; junction bases unmatched: 4. The CDR3 has 16 amino acids. CDR3: CASGLVGQVGNQPQHF. CDR3 nucleotides: TGTGCTAGTGGTTTGGTCGGACAGGTAGGCAATCAGCCCCAGCATTTT.

The chain joins TRBV6-2 or TRBV6-3 to TRBJ2-1; 9 nucleotides match TRBD2. Germline assignment: CDR1 MNHEY and CDR2 SVGEGT. This CDR3 has 19 residues. Germline trimming cut 0 bases from V and 7 bases from J; bases unmatched to any gene: 16. The CDR3 loop reads CASSYSITLAGSAPNEQFF. The DNA for the CDR3 is TGTGCCAGCAGTTACTCGATAACACTAGCGGGCTCGGCCCCTAATGAGCAGTTCTTC.

This chain links TRBV28 with TRBJ2-1; 8 bases are shared with TRBD1. The CDR3 totals 17 residues. V shed 6 bases, J shed 0 bases, and the junction held 10 bases outside the gene matches. Germline V gene sequence: CDR1 MDHEN, CDR2 SYDVKM. CDR3 amino acids: CASRLDRALPSYNEQFF. The CDR3, as DNA: TGTGCCAGCAGGCTGGACAGGGCCTTACCCTCCTACAATGAGCAGTTCTTC.

The J gene is TRBJ1-1, the V gene TRBV7-9, with TRBD1 matching 7 bases. V was clipped by 0 bases and J by 1 base; unmatched bases: 2. The CDR3 has 15 amino acids. In germline, CDR1 is SEHNR, CDR2 FQNEAQ (reference sequence). The CDR3 reads CASSLADRANTEAFF. CDR3 coding DNA: TGTGCCAGCAGCTTAGCCGACAGGGCGAACACTGAAGCTTTCTTT.

V usage is TRBV10-2 and J usage is TRBJ1-2; possibly TRBD1 for D (5 bases). V was cut by 4 bases and J by 7 bases, with 10 bases left in between. Per the germline V gene, CDR1 is WSHSY and CDR2 is SAAADI. This CDR3 is 12 amino acids long. As DNA, the CDR3 is TGCGCCAGCAGTGTTGGAGGGACTGGCTACACCTTC. As protein: CASSVGGTGYTF.

The chain carries TRBV2 and TRBJ1-4; 7 bases align to TRBD1. The length of the CDR3 is 14 residues. CDR1 is SNHLY, CDR2 FYNNEI, per germline. Trimming removed 5 bases from V and 6 bases from J; junction bases left unmatched: 6. The chain's CDR3 is CASSYRDSYEKLFF. The CDR3 DNA reads TGTGCCAGCAGTTACCGGGACAGCTATGAAAAACTGTTTTTT.